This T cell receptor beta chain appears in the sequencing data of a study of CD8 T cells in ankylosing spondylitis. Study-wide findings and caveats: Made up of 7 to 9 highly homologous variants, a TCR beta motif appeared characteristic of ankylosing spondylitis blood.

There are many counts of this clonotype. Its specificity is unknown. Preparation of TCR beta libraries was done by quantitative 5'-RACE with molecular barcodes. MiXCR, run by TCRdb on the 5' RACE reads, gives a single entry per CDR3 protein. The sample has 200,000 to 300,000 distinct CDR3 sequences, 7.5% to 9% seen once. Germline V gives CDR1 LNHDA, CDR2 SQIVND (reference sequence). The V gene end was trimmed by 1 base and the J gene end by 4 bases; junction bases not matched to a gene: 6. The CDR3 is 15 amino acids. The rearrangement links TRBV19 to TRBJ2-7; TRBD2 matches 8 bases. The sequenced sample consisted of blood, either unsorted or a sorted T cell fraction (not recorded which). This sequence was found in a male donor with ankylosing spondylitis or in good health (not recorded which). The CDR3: CASSIVTSGTYEQYF. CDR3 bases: TGTGCCAGTAGTATAGTTACTAGCGGAACTTACGAGCAGTACTTC.